The present TCR beta chain was sequenced within a study of shared clonotypes between healthy human individuals. Study as a whole: Each donor's CD4 naive and CD4 memory cells filled three plates apiece, CD8 naive two, and CD8 memory one.

As regards this clone: The antigen is not known.

CD45RO-negative CD8 cells positively selected for CCR7 made up the naive population, which excluded terminally differentiated effector memory CD45RA+ cells. Only Caucasian adults living in Nashville, Tennessee made up the donor group. Several immunoSEQ plates held equal portions of the genomic DNA taken from each subset. The repertoire was sequenced with immunoSEQ multiplex PCR; TCRdb's copy has only in-frame clones and lacks some. The sample has hundreds of thousands of clones; approximately 96% are singletons. Study-level results: With few donors, the genetic and exposure-history diversity represented was limited.

Sequencing was performed on naive CD8+ T cells sorted from blood. The receptor was derived from a woman in her twenties or thirties in good health.

The CDR3 DNA follows: TGTGCCAGCACTCACAGCCTGATGGGAGAGACCCAGTACTTC. Translating it yields CASTHSLMGETQYF. The V and J genes are TRBV28 and TRBJ2-5; D remains ambiguous. Trimming took 7 bases from V and 4 from J, leaving 16 bases between them. The CDR3 runs to 14 residues. Germline V gives CDR1 MDHEN, CDR2 SYDVKM.